The 15 T cell receptor beta chains given below trace back to one sample, sequenced in a study of blood T cell repertoires in COVID-19. Only in-frame clones appear in the TCRdb table, and some are missing; sequencing was by immunoSEQ multiplex PCR. Among under 350,000 clones listed, around 84% were seen once. Sequencing was performed on PBMCs or T cells enriched from blood (not recorded which). Receptors originate from a man between 25 and 39 years old who had recovered from COVID-19.

The rearrangement uses TRBV10-3 and TRBJ1-2; no clear D. V was trimmed by 2 bases and J by 6 bases, leaving 7 bases between them. Per germline, CDR1 ENHRY and CDR2 SYGVKD. The CDR3 spans 12 residues. The CDR3 loop reads CAISEEGNGYTF. The CDR3 coding sequence is TGTGCCATCAGTGAGGAGGGTAATGGCTACACCTTC.

The chain carries TRBV27 and TRBJ1-6; D gene ambiguous. The germline V gene encodes CDR1 MNHEY and CDR2 SMNVEV (reference sequence). The CDR3 consists of 13 residues. V was clipped by 8 bases and J by 10 bases, with 15 bases between them. The chain's CDR3 is CASAGSVGSPLHF. DNA for the CDR3: TGTGCCAGCGCCGGTTCTGTGGGCTCACCCCTCCACTTT.

The chain recombines TRBV5-1 with TRBJ2-4, with 10 bases matching TRBD2. This CDR3 region has 14 residues. CDR1 is SGHRS, CDR2 YFSETQ, per germline. With 1 base clipped from V and 5 bases from J, the junction kept 0 bases outside the gene matches. The CDR3 loop is CASSLSGGENIQYF. The CDR3, as DNA: TGCGCCAGCAGCTTGAGCGGGGGGGAAAACATTCAGTACTTC. Combining the CDR3 with reference TRBV5-1 and TRBJ2-4 gives the whole variable domain KAGVTQTPRYLIKTRGQQVTLSCSPISGHRSVSWYQQTPGQGLQFLFEYFSETQRNKGNFPGRFSGRQFSNSRSEMNVSTLELGDSALYLCASSLSGGENIQYFGAGTRLSVL.

V is TRBV29-1 and J is TRBJ2-2; 7 bases match TRBD2. The CDR3 is made up of 13 amino acids. V lost 6 bases, J lost 6 bases, and 7 bases stayed unmatched. The germline gives CDR1 SQVTM, CDR2 ANQGSEA. CDR3 sequence: CSVGGGTAGELFF. CDR3 nucleotides: TGCAGCGTGGGGGGAGGGACGGCCGGGGAGCTGTTTTTT.

This clone was counted once. The chain carries TRBV12-3 or TRBV12-4 and TRBJ2-7; D not certain. V was shortened by 3 bases and J by 2 bases, with 8 bases between the two germline ends. The CDR3 extends over 13 amino acids. This CDR3 is CASSLKLTYEQYF. The CDR3 DNA is TGTGCCAGCAGTTTGAAGCTTACCTACGAGCAGTACTTC.

The chain combines TRBV10-2 with TRBJ1-5, with TRBD1 matching over 7 bases. CDR3 length: 15 residues. CDR1 is WSHSY, CDR2 SAAADI, per germline. Trimming took 3 bases from V and 5 from J; bases not matched to a gene: 7. For the CDR3, the DNA is TGCGCCAGCAGTGAAGAGGGGGCGCGATATCAGCCCCAGCATTTT. Protein product: CASSEEGARYQPQHF.

The rearrangement joins TRBV5-4 to TRBJ2-3, with TRBD1 matching over 8 bases. Germline V gives CDR1 SGHNT, CDR2 YYREEE (reference sequence). The CDR3 has 14 amino acids. Germline trimming cut 4 bases from V and 1 base from J; bases unmatched to any gene: 2. The CDR3 DNA follows: TGTGCCAGCAGCACGGACAGGGGCACAGATACGCAGTATTTT. Translation: CASSTDRGTDTQYF.

The genes are TRBV7-9 and TRBJ1-2; 7 nucleotides line up with TRBD1. This CDR3 contains 14 residues. The V gene end was trimmed by 2 bases and the J gene end by 7 bases; junction bases not matched to a gene: 7. The germline CDR1 and CDR2 sequences are SEHNR and FQNEAQ (reference sequence). As DNA, the CDR3 is TGTGCCAGCAGCTTAACCAGGGGGAGAAGTGGCTACACCTTC. As protein: CASSLTRGRSGYTF.

The chain has TRBV6-5 and TRBJ2-7, with TRBD1 matching over 10 bases. The CDR3 spans 15 residues. Germline trimming cut 6 bases from V and 2 bases from J; bases unmatched to any gene: 7. Germline CDR1 MNHEY, CDR2 SVGAGI. The chain's CDR3 is CASSSIGQGAYEQYF. CDR3 nucleotides: TGTGCCAGCAGCTCAATAGGACAGGGGGCCTACGAGCAGTACTTC.

The chain links TRBV14 to TRBJ2-1, with 8 bases identical to TRBD1. The CDR3 contains 19 residues. From germline, CDR1 is SGHDN and CDR2 FVKESK. Trimming at V came to 1 base and at J to 0 bases, leaving 11 bases not matched to a gene. The CDR3 nucleotides read TGTGCCAGCAGCCAAGGTGCAGGGGGCGCATTCCCCTCCTACAATGAGCAGTTCTTC. It translates to CASSQGAGGAFPSYNEQFF.

The chain recombines TRBV10-1 with TRBJ2-3, with TRBD2 matching over 12 bases. Germline assignment: CDR1 WNHNN and CDR2 SYGVQD (reference sequence). The CDR3 sequence is 17 residues long. J was trimmed by 3 bases and V by 3 bases; bases with no gene match: 7. CDR3 residues: CASSDGLAGMGTDTQYF. CDR3 DNA sequence: TGCGCCAGCAGTGATGGACTAGCGGGGATGGGGACAGATACGCAGTATTTT.

Comment on this clone: The same CDR3 arises from other DNA sequences in this sample as well. The chain is built from TRBV7-2 and TRBJ2-3; 10 bases are shared with TRBD1. The CDR3 runs 16 residues. J gave up 0 bases and V 5 bases, and 5 bases lay outside the gene matches. Germline V gene sequence: CDR1 SGHTA, CDR2 FQGNSA. CDR3 nucleotides: TGTGCCAGCAGCCCCGGGACAGGGGTTAGCACAGATACGCAGTATTTT. It translates to CASSPGTGVSTDTQYF.

The chain has TRBV9 and TRBJ2-1; 8 bases map to TRBD1. Trimming removed 4 bases from V and 5 bases from J; junction bases left unmatched: 14. Germline CDR1 and CDR2: SGDLS and YYNGEE. CDR3 length equals 17 residues. The CDR3 reads CASSSPRRDRQHNEQFF. In DNA form, the CDR3 reads TGTGCCAGCAGCTCCCCTCGCCGGGACAGGCAACACAATGAGCAGTTCTTC.

This sequence joins TRBV10-3 and TRBJ1-5; perhaps TRBD1 as D (6 bases). CDR1 ENHRY and CDR2 SYGVKD come from the germline V gene. The CDR3 consists of 13 residues. Trimming left V 6 bases short and J 4 bases short, with 10 bases between. Here the CDR3 reads CAISWTANQPQHF. The DNA of the CDR3 is TGTGCCATCAGCTGGACAGCAAATCAGCCCCAGCATTTT.

This chain uses TRBV3-1 (or the pseudogene TRBV3-2) with TRBJ2-5, with a weak D call TRBD2 (5 bases). Trimming stripped 1 base from V and 5 bases from J, with 14 bases between. The CDR3 contains 15 residues. CDR1 and CDR2 (germline): LGHDT, YNNKEL (reference sequence). The CDR3 coding sequence is TGTGCCAGCAGCCAAGTCCGGGGAGATCCGGAGACCCAGTACTTC. This gives the protein CASSQVRGDPETQYF.